This T cell receptor (beta chain) appears in the sequencing data of a study of blood T cell repertoires in COVID-19. Study context: Sites in the United States, Italy and Spain provided acute and convalescent COVID-19 samples. PBMCs, B-cell-depleted T cells, or T cells were the source of the cDNA or gDNA that made up the material.

V dropped 4 bases and J dropped 10 bases, with 17 bases sitting between them. The CDR3 sequence is 15 residues long. Germline-derived CDR1 and CDR2 are SEHNR and FQNEAQ (reference sequence). Clones were read by immunoSEQ multiplex PCR, and TCRdb kept only the in-frame ones, dropping some. The sample carries approximately 150,000 clones, approximately 88% recorded once. Material: peripheral blood. The receptor was isolated from a man in his sixties with active or convalescent COVID-19. The J gene is TRBJ1-6, the V gene TRBV7-9; tentatively, D is TRBD1 (5 bases). The CDR3 sequence is CASSSYGGEVSPLHF. CDR3 in DNA: TGTGCCAGCAGCTCGTACGGGGGAGAGGTGTCACCCCTCCACTTT.